One sample yielded the 18 T cell receptor beta chains listed below, sequenced in a study of T-cell memory formation after mild COVID-19. MiXCR, run by TCRdb on the 5' RACE reads, gives a single entry per CDR3 protein. The table has about 340,000 distinct CDR3 sequences, around a sixth seen once. The material sequenced was PBMCs or a T cell subset sorted from them (not recorded which). All receptors derive from a young man who had mild COVID-19 (a few samples of this study predate the infection). Cell type and time point are not known.

The genes are TRBV19 and TRBJ2-2; 9 bases fit TRBD1. Germline CDR1 reads LNHDA; CDR2 reads SQIVND (reference sequence). This CDR3 region has 17 residues. V shed 4 bases, J shed 4 bases, and the junction held 10 bases outside the gene matches. The CDR3 bases are TGTGCCAGTAGTACCAGAAAAACAGGGGGCGGCACCGGGGAGCTGTTTTTT. Translation gives CASSTRKTGGGTGELFF.

This clonotype was recorded at least ten times. At one end the junction does not follow the germline gene, possibly because of a read error. The chain employs TRBV3-1 and TRBJ2-7, with 8 bases matching TRBD2. The CDR3 loop spans 13 amino acids. Germline V gives CDR1 LGHDT, CDR2 YNNKEL (reference sequence). The CDR3 sequence: CASTRTSSHEQYF. In nucleotides, the CDR3 is TGTGCCAGCACCCGGACTAGCTCCCACGAGCAGTACTTC.

The gene calls are TRBV7-2 and TRBJ2-3; unclear D gene. The CDR3 is 15 amino acids. Per the germline V gene, CDR1 is SGHTA and CDR2 is FQGNSA. V dropped 5 bases and J dropped 8 bases, with 20 bases sitting between them. The CDR3 bases are TGTGCCAGCAGCCTCCGATCGTCTCAAACGGGTACGCAGTATTTT. This translates into CASSLRSSQTGTQYF. Based on the CDR3 plus reference TRBV7-2 and TRBJ2-3, the full variable domain is GAGVSQSPSNKVTEKGKDVELRCDPISGHTALYWYRQSLGQGLEFLIYFQGNSAPDKSGLPSDRFSAERTGGSVSTLTIQRTQQEDSAVYLCASSLRSSQTGTQYFGPGTRLTVL.

This clonotype was observed a few times. The chain carries TRBV20-1 and TRBJ2-1, with no clear D. CDR1 and CDR2 (germline): DFQATT, SNEGSKA (reference sequence). Trimming removed 1 base from V and 9 bases from J, with 10 bases in between. CDR3 size: 12 residues. The CDR3 nucleotides read TGCAGTGCTAGAGGGCCCGCTGGTGAGCAGTTCTTC. It codes for CSARGPAGEQFF.

V is TRBV10-3 and J is TRBJ2-3; D ambiguous. CDR1 is ENHRY and CDR2 is SYGVKD in the germline V gene. Trimming shortened V by 1 base and J by 6 bases, and 14 bases separated the two germline ends. The CDR3 extends over 15 amino acids. Written as DNA, the CDR3 is TGTGCCATCAGTGAGTTGGAACCCGCTGGGGATACGCAGTATTTT. Protein product: CAISELEPAGDTQYF.

The CDR3 DNA sequence: TGTGCCAGTACTCCGGGCCAGGGCGGGATCCACAATCAGCCCCAGCATTTT. Protein sequence: CASTPGQGGIHNQPQHF. The rearrangement uses TRBV19 and TRBJ1-5; D perhaps matches TRBD1 (5 bases). This CDR3 is 17 amino acids long. V lost 7 bases and J lost 3, with 22 bases in between. The V gene's germline CDR1 is LNHDA and CDR2 SQIVND (reference sequence).

The sample holds a few counts of this clonotype. This chain links TRBV4-1 with TRBJ2-2; no clear D gene. The CDR3 has 14 amino acids. V was clipped by 4 bases and J by 6 bases, with 12 bases between them. Germline V lookup: CDR1 MGHRA, CDR2 YSYEKL. Here the CDR3 reads CASSLDQGPGELFF. In DNA form, the CDR3 reads TGCGCCAGCAGCCTGGACCAAGGTCCCGGGGAGCTGTTTTTT.

This clonotype showed up just a few times. The chain carries TRBV6-2 or TRBV6-3 and TRBJ2-3, with no clear D. The CDR3 is 14 residues long. The germline V gene encodes CDR1 MNHEY and CDR2 SVGEGT. Trimming stripped 8 bases from V and 5 bases from J, with 17 bases between. The chain's CDR3 is CASQTTSFGDTQYF. The DNA for the CDR3 is TGTGCCAGCCAGACAACCTCCTTTGGAGATACGCAGTATTTT.

The chain recombines TRBV28 with TRBJ1-6, with D possibly being TRBD1 (6 bases). V lost 3 bases, J lost 4 bases, and 7 bases lay in between. The CDR3 totals 14 residues. In germline, CDR1 is MDHEN, CDR2 SYDVKM. The CDR3 spells CASSFGQYNSPLHF. The CDR3 nucleotides are TGTGCCAGCAGTTTCGGACAGTATAATTCACCCCTCCACTTT.

The V gene is TRBV19, the J gene TRBJ2-5, with D perhaps TRBD1 (6 bases). This CDR3 comprises 12 residues. Between the trimmed V and J ends, which lost 6 bases and 3 bases, there was a span of 8 bases. The V gene's germline CDR1 is LNHDA and CDR2 SQIVND (reference sequence). CDR3 nucleotides: TGTGCCAGTAGGGCAGGGGAAGAGACCCAGTACTTC. Its protein product is CASRAGEETQYF.

This clonotype has a handful of counts. The V gene is TRBV6-5, the J gene TRBJ1-1, with 7 bases that match TRBD1. This CDR3 has 17 residues. Looked up from germline, CDR1 is MNHEY and CDR2 is SVGAGI. Trimming took 5 bases from V and 5 from J; bases not matched to a gene: 17. The CDR3 DNA is TGTGCCAGCAGTATAAACCCACTTGACAGGGCCGGGACTGAAGCTTTCTTT. As protein: CASSINPLDRAGTEAFF.

This chain's CDR3 is CASSFRGTVGDEQFF. The CDR3, as DNA: TGTGCCAGCAGTTTTAGGGGCACGGTCGGGGATGAGCAGTTCTTC. The J gene is TRBJ2-1, the V gene TRBV12-3 or TRBV12-4, with D perhaps being TRBD1 or TRBD2 (5 bases each). Trimming took off 3 bases at V and 8 bases at J, with 17 bases between the two ends. This CDR3 is 15 amino acids long.

The chain is built from TRBV2 and TRBJ1-2; TRBD1 is a possible D gene (5 bases). With 3 bases removed from V and 3 bases from J, the gap between germline ends came to 11 bases. Germline assignment: CDR1 SNHLY and CDR2 FYNNEI. The CDR3 consists of 14 residues. DNA for the CDR3: TGTGCCAGCAGTGAGAGGCAGGGTGACTATGGCTACACCTTC. This codes for CASSERQGDYGYTF.

This clonotype was recorded a few times. J is TRBJ2-1 and V is TRBV7-2; 7 nucleotides match TRBD2. The length of the CDR3 is 15 residues. Germline values: CDR1 SGHTA, CDR2 FQGNSA. V trimming: 6 bases; J trimming: 3 bases; junction bases outside the gene matches: 8. The CDR3, as DNA: TGTGCCAGCAGGCCTGGGGGGGGAATCTACAATGAGCAGTTCTTC. Translation gives CASRPGGGIYNEQFF.

In this sample, this clonotype turned up many times. This rearrangement joins TRBV4-3 to TRBJ2-1; 10 bases map to TRBD2. From germline, CDR1 is LGHNA and CDR2 YSLEER. V was clipped by 0 bases and J by 8 bases; unmatched bases: 4. The CDR3 has 15 amino acids. The CDR3: CASSQDWTSGYEQFF. CDR3 coding DNA: TGCGCCAGCAGCCAAGATTGGACTAGCGGCTATGAGCAGTTCTTC.

The gene calls are TRBV11-3 and TRBJ2-2, with a possible D match to TRBD2 (6 bases). V was shortened by 6 bases and J by 0 bases, with 11 bases between the two germline ends. CDR3 size: 15 residues. Germline V gene data show CDR1 as SGHNT and CDR2 as YENEEA. CDR3 protein: CASSPGVANTGELFF. The CDR3, as DNA: TGTGCCAGCAGTCCGGGAGTTGCGAACACCGGGGAGCTGTTTTTT.

This clonotype was detected only a few times. The chain employs TRBV18 and TRBJ1-2; TRBD1 is a possible D gene (5 bases). Germline CDR1 is KGHSH and CDR2 is LQKENI. The germline V and J ends were trimmed by 2 bases and 3 bases, with 10 bases remaining between them. The CDR3 sequence is 14 residues long. CDR3 coding DNA: TGTGCCAGCTCACCAAATGGGGACTACTATGGCTACACCTTC. Protein product: CASSPNGDYYGYTF.

The chain is built from TRBV12-3 or TRBV12-4 and TRBJ1-5; D perhaps matches TRBD1 (5 bases). Trimming left V 4 bases short and J 0 bases short, with 16 bases between. The CDR3 contains 17 residues. The CDR3 here is CASSSARTGFSNQPQHF. The CDR3 DNA reads TGTGCCAGCAGTTCAGCTAGAACAGGATTTAGCAATCAGCCCCAGCATTTT.